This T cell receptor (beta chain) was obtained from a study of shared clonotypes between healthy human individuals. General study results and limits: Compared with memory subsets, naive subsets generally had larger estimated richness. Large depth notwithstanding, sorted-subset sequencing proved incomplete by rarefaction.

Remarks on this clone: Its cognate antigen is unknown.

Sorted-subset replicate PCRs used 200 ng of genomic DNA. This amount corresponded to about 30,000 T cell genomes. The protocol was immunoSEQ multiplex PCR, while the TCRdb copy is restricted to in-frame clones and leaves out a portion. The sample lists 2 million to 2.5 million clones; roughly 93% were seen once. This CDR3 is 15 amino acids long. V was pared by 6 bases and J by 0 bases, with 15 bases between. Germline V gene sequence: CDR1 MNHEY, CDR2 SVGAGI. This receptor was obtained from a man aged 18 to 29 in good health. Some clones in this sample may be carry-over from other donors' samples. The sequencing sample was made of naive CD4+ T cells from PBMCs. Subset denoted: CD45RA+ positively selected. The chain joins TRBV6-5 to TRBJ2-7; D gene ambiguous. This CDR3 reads CASSLDGSSSYEQYF. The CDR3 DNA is TGTGCCAGCAGCCTGGACGGATCGAGCTCCTACGAGCAGTACTTC.